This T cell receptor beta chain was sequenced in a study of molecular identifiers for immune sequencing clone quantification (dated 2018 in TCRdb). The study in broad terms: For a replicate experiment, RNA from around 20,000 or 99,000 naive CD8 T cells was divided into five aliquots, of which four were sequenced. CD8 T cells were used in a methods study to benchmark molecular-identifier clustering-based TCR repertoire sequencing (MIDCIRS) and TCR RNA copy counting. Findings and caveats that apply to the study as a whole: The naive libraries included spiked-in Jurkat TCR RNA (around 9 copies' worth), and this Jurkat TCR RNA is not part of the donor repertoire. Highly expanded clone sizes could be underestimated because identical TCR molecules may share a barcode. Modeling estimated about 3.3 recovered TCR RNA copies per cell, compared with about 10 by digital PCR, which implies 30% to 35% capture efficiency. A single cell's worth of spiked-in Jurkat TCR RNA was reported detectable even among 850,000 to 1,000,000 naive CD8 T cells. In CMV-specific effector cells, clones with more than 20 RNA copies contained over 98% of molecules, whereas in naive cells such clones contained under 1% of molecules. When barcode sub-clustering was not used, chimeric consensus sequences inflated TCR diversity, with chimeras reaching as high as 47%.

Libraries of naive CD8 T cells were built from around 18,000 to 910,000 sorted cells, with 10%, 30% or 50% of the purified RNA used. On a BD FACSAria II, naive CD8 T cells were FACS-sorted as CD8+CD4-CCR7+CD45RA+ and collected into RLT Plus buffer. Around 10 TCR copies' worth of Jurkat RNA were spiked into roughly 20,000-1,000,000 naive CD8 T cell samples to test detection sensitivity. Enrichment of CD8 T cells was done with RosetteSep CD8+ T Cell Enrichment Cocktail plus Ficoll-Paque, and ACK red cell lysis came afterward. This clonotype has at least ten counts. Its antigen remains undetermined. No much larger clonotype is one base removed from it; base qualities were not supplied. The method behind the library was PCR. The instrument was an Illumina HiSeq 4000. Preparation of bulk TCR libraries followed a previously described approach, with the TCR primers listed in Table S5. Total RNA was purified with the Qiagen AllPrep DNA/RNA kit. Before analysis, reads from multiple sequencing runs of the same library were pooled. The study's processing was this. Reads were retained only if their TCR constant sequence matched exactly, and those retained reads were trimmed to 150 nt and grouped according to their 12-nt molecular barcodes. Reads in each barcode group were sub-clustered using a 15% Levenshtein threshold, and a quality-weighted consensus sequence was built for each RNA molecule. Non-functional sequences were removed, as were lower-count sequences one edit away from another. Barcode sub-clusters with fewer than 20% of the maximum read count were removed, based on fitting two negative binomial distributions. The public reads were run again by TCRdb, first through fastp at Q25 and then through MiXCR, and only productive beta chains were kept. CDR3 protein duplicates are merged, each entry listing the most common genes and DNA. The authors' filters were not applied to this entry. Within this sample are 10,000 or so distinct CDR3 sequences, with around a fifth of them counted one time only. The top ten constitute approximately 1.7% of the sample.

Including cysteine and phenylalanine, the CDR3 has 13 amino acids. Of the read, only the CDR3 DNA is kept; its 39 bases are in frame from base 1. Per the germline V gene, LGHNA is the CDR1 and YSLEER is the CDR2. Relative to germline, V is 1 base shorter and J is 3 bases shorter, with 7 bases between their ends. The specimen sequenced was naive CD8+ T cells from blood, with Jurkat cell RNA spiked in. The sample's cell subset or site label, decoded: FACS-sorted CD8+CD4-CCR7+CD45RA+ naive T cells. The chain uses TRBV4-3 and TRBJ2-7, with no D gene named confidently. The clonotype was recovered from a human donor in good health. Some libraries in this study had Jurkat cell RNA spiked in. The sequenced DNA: TGCGCCAGCAGCCAAGGTACATACTACGAGCAGTACTTC. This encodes CASSQGTYYEQYF.